This T cell receptor beta chain came from a study of T cell repertoires in cytomegalovirus infection. About the research overall: Recently identified HLA-C-restricted CMV epitopes and well-studied HLA-B-restricted CMV epitopes were used by the study.

Using its own MiXCR run on the reads, TCRdb lists one record per CDR3 protein. The sample has 70,000 to 85,000 distinct CDR3 sequences, roughly 37% seen once. Study results and caveats: Carriers of CMV and the relevant HLA type were discriminated by public TCR beta frequency.

About this clonotype: Its specificity is unknown.

Trimming took off 3 bases at V and 3 bases at J, with 15 bases between the two ends. CDR1 is MDHEN and CDR2 is SYDVKM in the germline V gene. The CDR3 is made up of 15 amino acids. J is TRBJ2-7 and V is TRBV28; TRBD1 might be the D (8 bases). The sequence was collected from a human donor in good health (CMV status not recorded). Some clones in this sample may be carry-over from other donors' samples. The sequences come from CD8+ T cells from cultured PBMCs, collected from culture after CMV antigen stimulation. In DNA, the CDR3 is TGTGCCAGCAGTTTGAACAGGGGGGGATTCTACGAGCAGTACTTC. It encodes CASSLNRGGFYEQYF.